The 15 T cell receptor beta chains reported below all come from one sample, sequenced in a study of blood T cell repertoires in COVID-19 (TCRdb year 2020). The method was the immunoSEQ multiplex PCR assay. TCRdb re-hosts the immuneACCESS table, in-frame sequences only. Its copies lack some clones; in the studies checked, an unresolved V gene accounts for under half of them, and the cause for the rest is not known. Recorded for this sample are more than 75,000 clones; around 88% of them occurred a single time. The ten most abundant clones make up just over 8% of the sample. Input material: peripheral blood. The origin of the receptors is a man aged 25 to 40 with acute or convalescent COVID-19.

The chain recombines TRBV9 with TRBJ2-1; 7 bases are a match to TRBD2. After removal of 4 bases from V and 5 bases from J, the junction contained 15 bases not matched to a gene. Germline assignment: CDR1 SGDLS and CDR2 YYNGEE. The CDR3 has 17 amino acids. The CDR3 spells CASSNPEAGVTNNEQFF. The CDR3 DNA follows: TGTGCCAGCAGCAACCCAGAGGCGGGAGTTACGAACAATGAGCAGTTCTTC.

This chain joins TRBV27 and TRBJ2-1, with D maybe TRBD1 (6 bases). The CDR3 is made up of 13 amino acids. Trimming removed 7 bases at V and 9 bases at J, with 16 bases between. From germline, CDR1 is MNHEY and CDR2 SMNVEV (reference sequence). CDR3 loop: CASTGVRGVEQFF. CDR3 sequence (DNA): TGTGCCAGCACAGGGGTCAGAGGGGTTGAGCAGTTCTTC.

The chain recombines TRBV29-1 with TRBJ2-2; TRBD1 aligns across 8 bases. CDR3 size: 15 residues. Germline CDR1 and CDR2: SQVTM and ANQGSEA. Unmatched junction bases numbered 8, after V lost 5 bases and J lost 3 bases. For the CDR3, the DNA is TGCAGCGTTTCGAAAGGGACAGGTCACACCGGGGAGCTGTTTTTT. Its protein product is CSVSKGTGHTGELFF.

The CDR3 loop is CASSSGPVHYEQYF. The DNA for the CDR3 is TGTGCCAGCAGCAGCGGCCCGGTCCACTACGAGCAGTACTTC. The V gene is TRBV27, the J gene TRBJ2-7, with TRBD2 as a possible D gene (5 bases). Germline values: CDR1 MNHEY, CDR2 SMNVEV (reference sequence). The CDR3 totals 14 residues. Trimming took 6 bases from V and 3 from J, leaving 15 bases between them.

The V gene is TRBV5-1, the J gene TRBJ2-1; D is perhaps TRBD1 (6 bases). Trimming cost V 2 bases and J 5 bases, with 11 bases left between them. The CDR3 sequence is 14 residues long. Germline CDR1 is SGHRS and CDR2 is YFSETQ. CDR3 in amino acids: CASSFTTGNNEQFF. The CDR3 DNA is TGCGCCAGCAGCTTTACAACAGGGAACAATGAGCAGTTCTTC.

This clone has a single count. V is TRBV9 and J is TRBJ2-2; 9 bases are shared with TRBD2. V gave up 0 bases and J gave up 1 base; unmatched junction bases: 7. The germline gives CDR1 SGDLS, CDR2 YYNGEE. The CDR3 has 18 residues. CDR3 loop: CASSVDHRGRVNTGELFF. Here the CDR3 DNA reads TGTGCCAGCAGCGTAGATCATCGCGGGAGGGTGAACACCGGGGAGCTGTTTTTT.

The V gene is TRBV28, the J gene TRBJ2-7, with 10 bases lining up with TRBD1. The V and J ends lost 4 bases and 4 bases, in that order; junction bases with no gene match: 7. This CDR3 contains 15 residues. Germline values: CDR1 MDHEN, CDR2 SYDVKM. The CDR3 coding sequence is TGTGCCAGCAGTTCGGCCCGACAGGGGGCATACGAGCAGTACTTC. Translated, it gives CASSSARQGAYEQYF.

The chain joins TRBV5-1 to TRBJ2-7; no clear D gene. The germline gives CDR1 SGHRS, CDR2 YFSETQ. This CDR3 has 13 residues. The V end was cut by 4 bases, the J end by 3 bases, with 11 bases between. The CDR3 loop is CASSLSDGYEQYF. The CDR3 nucleotides are TGCGCCAGCAGCCTGAGCGACGGCTACGAGCAGTACTTC.

The V and J genes are TRBV29-1 and TRBJ1-1; a possible D gene is TRBD1 (5 bases). The V end lost 6 bases, the J end lost 6 bases, and 23 bases lay between the germline ends. The CDR3 covers 15 residues. Germline V gene data show CDR1 as SQVTM and CDR2 as ANQGSEA. CDR3: CSVGAGDGGTAEAFF. CDR3 bases: TGCAGCGTCGGAGCGGGGGACGGTGGGACCGCTGAAGCTTTCTTT.

This clone was detected once. The CDR3 spells CSVASSTGGWGKLFF. For the CDR3, the DNA is TGCAGCGTTGCTTCCTCCACCGGCGGGTGGGGAAAACTGTTTTTT. V is TRBV29-1 and J is TRBJ1-4; D is unresolved. CDR1 and CDR2 (germline): SQVTM, ANQGSEA. The CDR3 loop spans 15 amino acids. V lost 4 bases, J lost 10 bases, and 22 bases lay in between.

V is TRBV6-5 and J is TRBJ2-2, with TRBD2 matching over 7 bases. Unmatched junction bases numbered 6, after V lost 11 bases and J lost 0 bases. CDR1 is MNHEY, CDR2 SVGAGI, per germline. This CDR3 is 14 amino acids long. The CDR3 DNA follows: TGTGCCTCAGGGAGGGCCCCGAACACCGGGGAGCTGTTTTTT. It yields the protein CASGRAPNTGELFF.

The chain uses TRBV19 and TRBJ2-7; TRBD1 aligns across 10 bases. The CDR3 consists of 17 residues. Germline CDR1 reads LNHDA; CDR2 reads SQIVND (reference sequence). V lost 4 bases, J lost 4 bases, and 13 bases stayed unmatched. This chain's CDR3 is CASSTGTGANLIYEQYF. In DNA form, the CDR3 reads TGTGCCAGTAGTACGGGGACAGGGGCCAACTTAATTTACGAGCAGTACTTC.

The rearrangement joins TRBV5-6 to TRBJ2-7, with 8 positions matching TRBD1. CDR1 is SGHDT and CDR2 is YYEEEE in the germline V gene. Trimming cost V 2 bases and J 6 bases; bases outside gene matches: 7. The CDR3 runs 14 residues. In DNA form, the CDR3 reads TGTGCCAGCAGCTTACGCCCCGGGACAGGCGAGCAGTACTTC. This encodes CASSLRPGTGEQYF.

This chain connects TRBV28 to TRBJ1-2, with unresolved D. Germline loops: CDR1 MDHEN, CDR2 SYDVKM. The CDR3 covers 11 residues. Trimming pared 6 bases from V and 8 bases from J, leaving 10 bases between. The CDR3 protein is CASSQEQGYTF. CDR3 DNA sequence: TGTGCCAGCAGCCAAGAGCAAGGCTACACCTTC.

This chain uses TRBV29-1 with TRBJ1-2, with D possibly being TRBD1 (5 bases). The CDR3 has 13 amino acids. Trimming cost V 6 bases and J 6 bases, with 17 bases left between them. CDR1 and CDR2 (germline): SQVTM, ANQGSEA. The CDR3 coding sequence is TGCAGCGTACAGGAACCCCCTAGGGATGGCTACACCTTC. Translating it yields CSVQEPPRDGYTF.